This T cell receptor (beta chain) was captured by sequencing in a study of shared clonotypes between healthy human individuals. For the study at large: A couple of women and a few men aged 18 to 49 made up the donors.

At a deep level, the assay was run. The data were produced by immunoSEQ multiplex PCR, yet TCRdb's version contains in-frame clones alone and is incomplete. The repertoire consists of 450,000 to 500,000 clones, with approximately 82% occurring once and the leading ten covering more than 10%. General study points: Expectations were that clonotype sharing among donors would be affected by sequencing depth. Genetic and exposure-history diversity was limited by the small donor number.

Concerning this clone: Its antigen is unidentified.

There are 14 residues in the CDR3. From germline, CDR1 is ENHRY and CDR2 SYGVKD. V shed 6 bases and J shed 1 base, with 10 bases lying between them. The origin of this receptor is a middle-aged woman in good health. Some clones in this sample may be carry-over from other donors' samples. The chain joins TRBV10-3 to TRBJ1-3; unclear D gene. Sequencing used PBMCs. The CDR3 region is CAISPLGSGNTIYF. The CDR3 DNA reads TGTGCCATCAGCCCGCTTGGGTCTGGAAACACCATATATTTT.